Listed below are T cell receptor beta chains from one sample, sequenced in a study of T cells in Graves' hyperthyroidism and ophthalmopathy. TCRdb fed the multiplex PCR reads into MiXCR, producing one record per CDR3 protein. This table has about 600,000 distinct CDR3 sequences, more than 15% appearing once. Sequenced material: blood. Source of these receptors: a woman between 40 and 55 years old with Graves' ophthalmopathy. The CDR3 runs from the conserved cysteine through the conserved F or W. The order of the fields is V gene, clone size, CDR3 length, D gene, J gene, CDR3 protein, CDR3 DNA. A D gene is named only where the DNA matches it firmly. Rows give clone size only sometimes, using once, few, many, or a class for an expanded clone.

>TRBV20-1|many|15|NA|TRBJ2-1
CSVSPTEGLRNEQFF
TGCAGTGTTAGCCCAACAGAGGGCTTGAGGAATGAGCAGTTCTTC
>TRBV5-1|few|14|NA|TRBJ1-2
CASSSQNGLSGYTF
TGCGCCAGCAGCTCCCAAAATGGACTGAGCGGCTACACCTTC
>TRBV2|many|15|TRBD2|TRBJ2-7
CASRETSGSSYEQYF
TGTGCCAGCAGAGAGACTAGCGGTAGCTCCTACGAGCAGTACTTC
>TRBV6-9|once|16|TRBD2|TRBJ2-7
CASSYGTSGGSYEQYF
TGTGCCAGCAGTTACGGGACTAGCGGGGGTTCCTACGAGCAGTACTTC
>TRBV5-1|many|14|TRBD2|TRBJ2-3
CASSFSTSVDTQYF
TGCGCCAGCAGCTTTAGCACTAGCGTAGATACGCAGTATTTT
>TRBV12-3/TRBV12-4|NA|18|NA|TRBJ1-5
CASSFRLSPVNSNQPQHF
TGTGCCAGCAGTTTCAGGTTAAGCCCGGTAAATAGCAATCAGCCCCAGCATTTT
>TRBV28|few|18|NA|TRBJ2-6
CASRGGGGGSSGANVLTF
TGTGCCAGCAGAGGGGGCGGAGGGGGAAGCTCTGGGGCCAACGTCCTGACTTTC
>TRBV2|many|15|NA|TRBJ2-3
CASKKGLANTDTQYF
TGTGCCAGCAAGAAGGGGCTAGCGAACACAGATACGCAGTATTTT
>TRBV27|NA|13|TRBD1|TRBJ1-5
CATRTGVGQPQHF
TGTGCCACCAGGACAGGGGTGGGTCAGCCCCAGCATTTT
>TRBV5-1|NA|15|NA|TRBJ1-1
CASSIVQGLNTEAFF
TGCGCCAGCAGCATCGTACAGGGACTGAACACTGAAGCTTTCTTT
>TRBV28|few|14|NA|TRBJ2-7
CASSSTGELNEQYF
TGTGCCAGCAGTTCTACAGGAGAACTAAACGAGCAGTACTTC
>TRBV5-6|few|14|NA|TRBJ2-5
CASSSDWIQETQYF
TGTGCCAGCAGCTCCGACTGGATACAAGAGACCCAGTACTTC
>TRBV20-1|many|16|TRBD1|TRBJ1-4
CSARDRRTGYNEKLFF
TGCAGTGCTAGAGATCGACGGACAGGGTACAATGAAAAACTGTTTTTT
>TRBV7-9|NA|16|TRBD2|TRBJ2-1
CASSMGLAGGQNEQFF
TGTGCCAGCAGCATGGGACTAGCGGGGGGGCAGAATGAGCAGTTCTTC
>TRBV11-3|few|15|NA|TRBJ2-2
CASSLGQAGPGELFF
TGTGCCAGCAGCCTCGGTCAGGCGGGACCCGGGGAGCTGTTTTTT
>TRBV3-1|many|15|NA|TRBJ1-4
CASSQERGGGEKLFF
TGTGCCAGCAGCCAAGAACGAGGAGGCGGTGAAAAACTGTTTTTT
>TRBV6-1|NA|12|NA|TRBJ2-7
CASSPSRYEQYF
TGTGCCAGCAGTCCCAGCCGTTACGAGCAGTACTTC
>TRBV5-1|many|14|NA|TRBJ2-1
CASSSGAQGNEQFF
TGCGCCAGCAGCTCGGGGGCCCAGGGAAATGAGCAGTTCTTC
>TRBV5-1|few|18|TRBD1|TRBJ2-7
CASSLAETGMVSSYEQYF
TGCGCCAGCAGCTTGGCGGAGACAGGGATGGTTAGCTCCTACGAGCAGTACTTC
>TRBV20-1|NA|13|TRBD2|TRBJ2-5
CSALTGGGETQYF
TGCAGTGCTTTGACGGGGGGAGGGGAGACCCAGTACTTC
>TRBV20-1|many|15|TRBD2|TRBJ2-7
CSARDGLAGPYEQYF
TGCAGTGCTAGAGATGGACTAGCGGGACCCTACGAGCAGTACTTC
>TRBV11-2|many|15|NA|TRBJ1-1
CASSPSQARGAEAFF
TGTGCCAGCAGCCCCTCACAGGCCAGGGGCGCTGAAGCTTTCTTT
>TRBV24-1|NA|14|NA|TRBJ1-5
CATSDRDVSKPQHF
TGTGCCACCAGTGACCGGGACGTCAGTAAGCCCCAGCATTTT
>TRBV7-2|NA|14|NA|TRBJ2-5
CASSFGGDRETQYF
TGTGCCAGCAGCTTCGGGGGGGACAGGGAGACCCAGTACTTC
>TRBV12-3/TRBV12-4|NA|14|TRBD2|TRBJ2-7
CASSVLAGGYEQYF
TGTGCCAGCAGTGTCCTAGCGGGGGGCTACGAGCAGTACTTC
>TRBV30|many|14|NA|TRBJ2-1
CAWSVTRLGNEQFF
TGTGCCTGGAGTGTAACCCGTTTAGGAAATGAGCAGTTCTTC
>TRBV5-4|NA|13|NA|TRBJ2-5
CASSLVNEETQYF
TGTGCCAGCAGCTTGGTGAATGAGGAGACCCAGTACTTC
>TRBV29-1|NA|13|NA|TRBJ1-1
CSVAYDPGTEAFF
TGCAGCGTCGCATATGATCCGGGGACTGAAGCTTTCTTT
>TRBV2|NA|14|NA|TRBJ1-2
CASSLRDLGYGYTF
TGTGCCAGCAGCTTAAGGGACTTAGGCTATGGCTACACCTTC
>TRBV7-9|NA|14|NA|TRBJ2-1
CASSDRDRFDEQFF
TGTGCCAGCAGCGACCGGGACCGATTTGATGAGCAGTTCTTC
>TRBV20-1|many|13|NA|TRBJ2-1
CSASQWGYNEQFF
TGCAGTGCTAGCCAGTGGGGCTACAATGAGCAGTTCTTC
>TRBV6-1|few|15|NA|TRBJ2-2
CASSEAPGTTGELFF
TGTGCCAGCAGTGAAGCGCCGGGGACCACCGGGGAGCTGTTTTTT
>TRBV5-6|NA|15|NA|TRBJ2-1
CASSLGGGVMNEQFF
TGTGCCAGCAGCTTGGGAGGGGGGGTTATGAATGAGCAGTTCTTC
>TRBV28|NA|16|TRBD2|TRBJ2-7
CASSLSPSGSSYEQYF
TGTGCCAGCAGTTTATCCCCTAGCGGGAGCTCCTACGAGCAGTACTTC
>TRBV30|few|14|TRBD1|TRBJ2-3
CAWTGQGAIDTQYF
TGTGCCTGGACCGGACAGGGGGCAATTGATACGCAGTATTTT
>TRBV18|few|17|NA|TRBJ1-1
CASSPLPRQILNTEAFF
TGTGCCAGCTCACCCTTACCCCGACAGATTCTGAACACTGAAGCTTTCTTT
>TRBV2|many|12|TRBD1|TRBJ1-1
CARGTGVTEAFF
TGTGCCAGAGGGACAGGGGTCACTGAAGCTTTCTTT
>TRBV7-8|NA|18|NA|TRBJ1-6
CASSLLVDSRSNNSPLHF
TGTGCCAGCAGCTTGTTAGTCGACAGCCGCTCCAATAATTCACCCCTCCACTTT
>TRBV9|once|16|NA|TRBJ2-5
CASSVGVGGAIETQYF
TGTGCCAGCAGCGTAGGGGTTGGCGGGGCAATAGAGACCCAGTACTTC
>TRBV28|many|15|NA|TRBJ2-7
CASSLGGGYSYEQYF
TGTGCCAGCAGTTTAGGGGGCGGGTACTCCTACGAGCAGTACTTC
>TRBV12-3/TRBV12-4|many|11|NA|TRBJ2-3
CASRNTDTQYF
TGTGCCAGCCGAAATACGGATACGCAGTATTTT
>TRBV20-1|many|17|NA|TRBJ2-5
CSASGDYREPAQETQYF
TGCAGTGCTAGTGGGGATTACAGGGAACCTGCCCAAGAGACCCAGTACTTC
>TRBV11-2|many|14|NA|TRBJ2-5
CASSFSGPGETQYF
TGTGCCAGCAGCTTTAGCGGTCCCGGGGAGACCCAGTACTTC
>TRBV6-2/TRBV6-3|few|13|NA|TRBJ1-2
CASSLVRVDGYTF
TGTGCCAGCAGTCTCGTCCGGGTTGACGGCTACACCTTC
>TRBV20-1|NA|16|TRBD2|TRBJ2-7
CSARDPRGLAGDEQYF
TGCAGTGCTAGAGATCCCCGAGGACTAGCGGGAGACGAGCAGTACTTC
>TRBV19|NA|14|TRBD1|TRBJ1-1
CASSTLPGQGRAFF
TGTGCCAGTAGTACATTACCGGGACAGGGAAGAGCTTTCTTT